Each of the 29 T cell receptor beta chains below was sequenced from the same sample in a study of blood T cell repertoires in COVID-19. Produced via immunoSEQ multiplex PCR; TCRdb's table is partial and in-frame only. The table lists some 46,000 clones, roughly four fifths of them singletons. The specimen sequenced was peripheral blood. These receptors were obtained from a woman aged 55-70 years with acute or convalescent COVID-19.

This sequence joins TRBV18 and TRBJ2-7; D uncertain. This CDR3 comprises 12 residues. The V gene lost 2 bases and the J gene lost 5 bases, with 7 bases spanning the gap. Germline values: CDR1 KGHSH, CDR2 LQKENI. CDR3 sequence: CASSPKADEQYF. As DNA, the CDR3 is TGTGCCAGCTCACCAAAAGCCGACGAGCAGTACTTC.

The rearrangement joins TRBV4-1 to TRBJ2-7; the D gene is possibly TRBD1 (6 bases). Trimming cost V 4 bases and J 1 base, with 8 bases left between them. The germline gives CDR1 MGHRA, CDR2 YSYEKL. The CDR3 length is 13 residues. The CDR3 DNA reads TGCGCCAGCAGCCGACAGGTTTCCTACGAGCAGTACTTC. Translated: CASSRQVSYEQYF.

The genes are TRBV4-1 and TRBJ2-6; D gene unclear. The V and J ends lost 4 bases and 0 bases respectively, with 13 bases between them. This CDR3 contains 17 residues. Germline V gene data show CDR1 as MGHRA and CDR2 as YSYEKL. The CDR3 loop is CASSRNGPGSGANVLTF. The CDR3 DNA sequence: TGCGCCAGCAGCCGAAACGGCCCAGGCTCTGGGGCCAACGTCCTGACTTTC.

This clone was recorded only once. This chain joins TRBV10-3 and TRBJ2-4; the match to TRBD2 covers 10 bases. V was clipped by 10 bases and J by 7 bases; unmatched bases: 7. The CDR3 is 13 amino acids. CDR1 is ENHRY and CDR2 is SYGVKD in the germline V gene. CDR3 residues: CATLAGEGNIQYF. The CDR3 region has the DNA TGTGCCACCCTAGCGGGGGAGGGTAACATTCAGTACTTC.

V is TRBV5-4 and J is TRBJ2-2, with 8 positions matching TRBD2. The CDR3 spans 16 residues. Germline V lookup: CDR1 SGHNT, CDR2 YYREEE (reference sequence). V dropped 4 bases and J dropped 3; count of bases not matched to a gene: 8. The CDR3 sequence: CASSLGIAGYTGELFF. CDR3 sequence (DNA): TGTGCCAGCAGCCTGGGGATAGCGGGGTACACCGGGGAGCTGTTTTTT. Using reference TRBV5-4 and TRBJ2-2 for the parts outside the CDR3, the full variable domain is ETGVTQSPTHLIKTRGQQVTLRCSSQSGHNTVSWYQQALGQGPQFIFQYYREEENGRGNFPPRFSGLQFPNYSSELNVNALELDDSALYLCASSLGIAGYTGELFFGEGSRLTVL.

The V gene is TRBV29-1, the J gene TRBJ1-1; 7 positions match TRBD1. CDR3 length equals 14 residues. Trimming cost V 6 bases and J 0 bases; bases outside gene matches: 7. Germline V gene lookup returns CDR1 SQVTM and CDR2 ANQGSEA. CDR3 sequence reads: CSVRDSVLNTEAFF. In DNA form, the CDR3 reads TGCAGCGTCCGGGACAGCGTACTGAACACTGAAGCTTTCTTT.

This rearrangement joins TRBV27 to TRBJ2-7, with 8 bases fitting TRBD1. CDR3 size: 12 residues. Germline lookup yields CDR1 MNHEY and CDR2 SMNVEV (reference sequence). The V gene end was trimmed by 6 bases and the J gene end by 5 bases; junction bases not matched to a gene: 3. The CDR3 protein is CASRDRANEQYF. The CDR3 bases are TGTGCCAGCAGGGACAGGGCCAACGAGCAGTACTTC.

The chain joins TRBV11-2 to TRBJ1-4, with 8 bases that match TRBD1. This CDR3 contains 15 residues. Germline CDR1 reads SGHAT; CDR2 reads FQNNGV. V was pared by 5 bases and J by 5 bases, with 7 bases of the junction left unmatched. The DNA for the CDR3 is TGTGCCAGCAGCGCCTGGACAGGGACAAATGAAAAACTGTTTTTT. It specifies CASSAWTGTNEKLFF. Together with reference TRBV11-2 and TRBJ1-4, the CDR3 gives the full variable domain: EAGVAQSPRYKIIEKRQSVAFWCNPISGHATLYWYQQILGQGPKLLIQFQNNGVVDDSQLPKDRFSAERLKGVDSTLKIQPAKLEDSAVYLCASSAWTGTNEKLFFGSGTQLSVL.

A few counts support this clone. The rearrangement uses TRBV7-2 and TRBJ2-7; possible D gene TRBD1, 6 bases. Trimming removed 1 base from V and 5 bases from J, with 12 bases in between. The CDR3 sequence is 14 residues long. Germline V gives CDR1 SGHTA, CDR2 FQGNSA. This CDR3 reads CASSLGPGDNEQYF. The DNA of the CDR3 is TGTGCCAGCAGCTTAGGGCCAGGGGACAACGAGCAGTACTTC.

The chain is built from TRBV6-1 and TRBJ1-6; the D gene is possibly TRBD1 (6 bases). Germline V gives CDR1 MNHNS, CDR2 SASEGT. The length of the CDR3 is 17 residues. Trimming stripped 2 bases from V and 7 bases from J, with 18 bases between. In nucleotides, the CDR3 is TGTGCCAGCAGTGAATTCAGGGGCTCAACCAACAATTCACCCCTCCACTTT. Protein sequence: CASSEFRGSTNNSPLHF.

This chain links TRBV19 with TRBJ2-5; maybe TRBD1 (6 bases). V lost 6 bases and J 5 bases, leaving 7 bases between the germline ends. This CDR3 has 11 amino acids. Germline-derived CDR1 and CDR2 are LNHDA and SQIVND (reference sequence). The CDR3: CASRTGETQYF. As DNA, the CDR3 is TGTGCCAGTAGAACAGGGGAGACCCAGTACTTC.

The J gene is TRBJ2-5, the V gene TRBV7-3; D gene ambiguous. CDR3 length: 13 residues. Looked up from germline, CDR1 is SGHTA and CDR2 is FQGTGA. V gave up 5 bases and J gave up 0 bases, with 7 bases separating them. The CDR3 nucleotides are TGTGCCAGCAGCCCTAGTCACCAAGAGACCCAGTACTTC. It is translated as CASSPSHQETQYF. Together with reference TRBV7-3 and TRBJ2-5, the CDR3 gives the full variable domain: GAGVSQTPSNKVTEKGKYVELRCDPISGHTALYWYRQSLGQGPEFLIYFQGTGAADDSGLPNDRFFAVRPEGSVSTLKIQRTERGDSAVYLCASSPSHQETQYFGPGTRLLVL.

The CDR3 sequence is CASSKTRGDNQPQHF. The CDR3 coding sequence is TGTGCCAGCAGCAAGACCAGGGGGGACAATCAGCCCCAGCATTTT. This chain connects TRBV6-1 to TRBJ1-5; 7 positions agree with TRBD1. This CDR3 spans 15 amino acids. CDR1 MNHNS and CDR2 SASEGT come from the germline V gene. V was pared by 6 bases and J by 3 bases, with 8 bases of the junction left unmatched.

The chain uses TRBV2 and TRBJ1-6; TRBD1 matches at 8 bases. The CDR3 length is 16 residues. Per the germline V gene, CDR1 is SNHLY and CDR2 is FYNNEI. V shed 5 bases and J 0 bases; nucleotides not matched to a gene: 3. The CDR3 DNA sequence: TGTGCCAGCAGTTCCACAGGGGGCTCCTATAATTCACCCCTCCACTTT. Translating it yields CASSSTGGSYNSPLHF. The whole variable domain, remainder taken from reference TRBV2 and TRBJ1-6, is EPEVTQTPSHQVTQMGQEVILRCVPISNHLYFYWYRQILGQKVEFLVSFYNNEISEKSEIFDDQFSVERPDGSNFTLKIRSTKLEDSAMYFCASSSTGGSYNSPLHFGNGTRLTVT.

The V and J genes are TRBV5-1 and TRBJ2-2; 12 bases align to TRBD1. Germline lookup yields CDR1 SGHRS and CDR2 YFSETQ. The CDR3 length is 15 residues. The V segment lost 3 bases and the J segment 7 bases; nucleotides outside the gene matches: 4. CDR3 loop: CASSSGQGAGGELFF. The CDR3 coding sequence is TGCGCCAGCAGCTCGGGACAGGGGGCCGGCGGGGAGCTGTTTTTT.

The chain recombines TRBV7-2 with TRBJ1-1, with D maybe TRBD1 (5 bases). Germline loops: CDR1 SGHTA, CDR2 FQGNSA. This CDR3 spans 14 amino acids. Trimming cost V 4 bases and J 10 bases, with 19 bases left between them. CDR3 nucleotide sequence: TGTGCCAGCAGCTCCAGGGTGGGTAGTGGAGCAGCTTTCTTT. This sequence encodes CASSSRVGSGAAFF.

This sequence joins TRBV27 and TRBJ1-2, with unresolved D. The CDR3 is 13 residues long. Germline V lookup: CDR1 MNHEY, CDR2 SMNVEV (reference sequence). The germline V and J ends were trimmed by 6 bases and 0 bases, with 8 bases remaining between them. Here the CDR3 reads CASSRSANYGYTF. DNA for the CDR3: TGTGCCAGCAGCCGCAGTGCTAACTATGGCTACACCTTC.

The rearrangement joins TRBV7-6 to TRBJ2-7, with 7 bases aligning to TRBD1. This CDR3 region has 15 residues. Germline values: CDR1 SGHVS, CDR2 FNYEAQ. V lost 6 bases and J lost 0; bases outside the gene matches: 8. The CDR3 DNA follows: TGTGCCAGCAGTCTGACAGGGCCTTTCTCCTACGAGCAGTACTTC. It is translated as CASSLTGPFSYEQYF. The full variable domain, rest sourced from reference TRBV7-6 and TRBJ2-7, is GAGVSQSPRYKVTKRGQDVALRCDPISGHVSLYWYRQALGQGPEFLTYFNYEAQQDKSGLPNDRFSAERPEGSISTLTIQRTEQRDSAMYRCASSLTGPFSYEQYFGPGTRLTVT.

V gene TRBV9 combines with J gene TRBJ1-1; D call uncertain. The CDR3 totals 14 residues. In germline, CDR1 is SGDLS, CDR2 YYNGEE. The V and J ends lost 5 bases and 0 bases respectively, with 11 bases between them. The CDR3 reads CASRQPGMNTEAFF. DNA of the CDR3: TGTGCCAGCAGGCAACCGGGGATGAACACTGAAGCTTTCTTT.

The chain is built from TRBV6-1 and TRBJ2-3; possible D gene TRBD2, 6 bases. Germline V CDR1 and CDR2: MNHNS, SASEGT. The CDR3 length is 18 residues. V was shortened by 0 bases and J by 1 base, with 17 bases between the two germline ends. The CDR3 sequence is CASSEARDPLRGTDTQYF. The DNA of the CDR3 is TGTGCCAGCAGTGAAGCGCGGGACCCACTACGAGGCACAGATACGCAGTATTTT.

The rearrangement joins TRBV7-9 to TRBJ1-2; TRBD1 is a possible D gene (6 bases). V lost 5 bases and J lost 5, with 12 bases in between. The CDR3 is made up of 13 amino acids. Germline V gene data show CDR1 as SEHNR and CDR2 as FQNEAQ (reference sequence). CDR3 in amino acids: CASSIGQYYGYTF. In DNA, the CDR3 is TGTGCCAGCAGCATCGGACAGTATTATGGCTACACCTTC.

This clone has only one observation. The chain uses TRBV10-2 and TRBJ1-2; a possible D gene is TRBD1 (5 bases). Germline lookup yields CDR1 WSHSY and CDR2 SAAADI. The CDR3 spans 13 residues. V lost 7 bases to trimming and J lost 4 bases, with 13 bases between them. The CDR3 coding sequence is TGCGCCAGCACCCCGACAGTCCGCTATGGCTACACCTTC. The encoded protein is CASTPTVRYGYTF.

V usage is TRBV2 and J usage is TRBJ1-2; TRBD1 aligns across 7 bases. V lost 5 bases and J lost 2; bases outside the gene matches: 2. Germline CDR1 SNHLY, CDR2 FYNNEI. CDR3 length: 13 amino acids. CDR3 bases: TGTGCCAGCAGTCGGGACAGCAACTATGGCTACACCTTC. As protein: CASSRDSNYGYTF.

This clone was detected once. The V call is TRBV6-5, the J call TRBJ2-7; tentatively, D is TRBD1 or TRBD2 (7 bases each). The CDR3 runs to 13 residues. Germline lookup yields CDR1 MNHEY and CDR2 SVGAGI. V lost 10 bases to trimming and J lost 2 bases, with 15 bases between them. CDR3 loop: CATRGGPTYEQYF. For the CDR3, the DNA is TGTGCCACCAGGGGGGGGCCAACCTACGAGCAGTACTTC.

J is TRBJ1-4 and V is TRBV19; the D is unclear. The CDR3 length is 17 residues. V was trimmed by 0 bases and J by 3 bases, leaving 14 bases between them. Germline CDR1 LNHDA, CDR2 SQIVND (reference sequence). In DNA form, the CDR3 reads TGTGCCAGTAGTATAGATCTTACGGAAGCGGCTAATGAAAAACTGTTTTTT. Its protein is CASSIDLTEAANEKLFF.

J is TRBJ1-6 and V is TRBV5-4; 7 bases align to TRBD1. The germline CDR1 and CDR2 sequences are SGHNT and YYREEE (reference sequence). The CDR3 consists of 14 residues. V shed 4 bases and J 7 bases; nucleotides not matched to a gene: 5. The CDR3 DNA follows: TGTGCCAGCAGCAGTGACAGGGACAATTCACCCCTCCACTTT. Protein sequence: CASSSDRDNSPLHF.

V usage is TRBV11-2 and J usage is TRBJ2-2, with D unresolved. Germline loops: CDR1 SGHAT, CDR2 FQNNGV. The CDR3 contains 14 residues. V lost 8 bases, J lost 6 bases, and 16 bases lay in between. In DNA, the CDR3 is TGTGCCAGCGCATATCAGACAATGTCCGGGGAGCTGTTTTTT. Translated: CASAYQTMSGELFF. Based on the CDR3 plus reference TRBV11-2 and TRBJ2-2, the full variable domain is EAGVAQSPRYKIIEKRQSVAFWCNPISGHATLYWYQQILGQGPKLLIQFQNNGVVDDSQLPKDRFSAERLKGVDSTLKIQPAKLEDSAVYLCASAYQTMSGELFFGEGSRLTVL.

V and J are TRBV7-3 and TRBJ2-2, with D possibly matching TRBD2 (6 bases). Per germline, CDR1 SGHTA and CDR2 FQGTGA. This CDR3 is 16 amino acids long. Trimming removed 5 bases at V and 0 bases at J, with 13 bases between. The chain's CDR3 is CASSRKGTPNTGELFF. The CDR3 DNA sequence: TGTGCCAGCAGCCGAAAAGGGACTCCGAACACCGGGGAGCTGTTTTTT. Full variable domain (remainder filled in from reference TRBV7-3 and TRBJ2-2): GAGVSQTPSNKVTEKGKYVELRCDPISGHTALYWYRQSLGQGPEFLIYFQGTGAADDSGLPNDRFFAVRPEGSVSTLKIQRTERGDSAVYLCASSRKGTPNTGELFFGEGSRLTVL.

The V gene is TRBV24-1, the J gene TRBJ2-1; 9 nucleotides match TRBD1. Losses at the gene ends were 9 bases for V and 8 bases for J; bases not matched to a gene: 16. Germline CDR1 is KGHDR and CDR2 is SFDVKD. CDR3 size: 16 residues. In DNA form, the CDR3 reads TGTGCCACCTCTAGACCCGGGACAGGGAGTGCGGATGAGCAGTTCTTC. The encoded protein is CATSRPGTGSADEQFF.